The 18 T cell receptor beta chains listed next were all sequenced from one sample in a study of vaccination and CD4 T cells after COVID-19. The antigens of these receptors remain unknown. The sample's treatment: approximately nine-day PBMC culture with coronavirus spike peptide pools or control peptides (ViraFEST assay). Sequencing of cultured CD4+ T cell DNA used the Oncomine TCR Beta short-read assay. TCRdb recomputed calls from the PCR reads with MiXCR, one row per CDR3 protein. The table lists 9,100 or so distinct CDR3 sequences, 20% to 25% of them singletons. The material sequenced was cultured CD4+ T cells from blood. These receptors were obtained from a human donor with COVID-19.

The chain employs TRBV9 and TRBJ2-3; D is perhaps TRBD1 (5 bases). The CDR3 contains 14 residues. Looked up from germline, CDR1 is SGDLS and CDR2 is YYNGEE. The V end was cut by 0 bases, the J end by 2 bases, with 7 bases between. CDR3 loop: CASSVDGATDTQYF. In DNA, the CDR3 is TGTGCCAGCAGCGTAGATGGGGCCACAGATACGCAGTATTTT.

The genes are TRBV7-3 and TRBJ1-4; D not resolved. CDR3 length equals 13 residues. The germline gives CDR1 SGHTA, CDR2 FQGTGA. The V and J ends lost 5 bases and 8 bases respectively, with 12 bases between them. In DNA, the CDR3 is TGTGCCAGCAGCCCCCGCCTCGGCGAAAAACTGTTTTTT. Protein: CASSPRLGEKLFF.

The chain joins TRBV18 to TRBJ2-5, with TRBD1 identical over 7 bases. The V gene's germline CDR1 is KGHSH and CDR2 LQKENI. This CDR3 is 13 amino acids long. The V gene end was trimmed by 3 bases and the J gene end by 2 bases; junction bases not matched to a gene: 0. The CDR3 DNA follows: TGTGCCAGCTCACCGGGACAGCAAGAGACCCAGTACTTC. Translated: CASSPGQQETQYF.

By proportion, this clonotype is medium-sized. The genes are TRBV15 and TRBJ1-6; TRBD1 matches at 8 bases. V dropped 0 bases and J dropped 6; count of bases not matched to a gene: 7. The CDR3 has 17 amino acids. Germline V CDR1 and CDR2: LNHNV, YYDKDF (reference sequence). CDR3 protein: CATSRDAQGARNSPLHF. The CDR3 DNA reads as TGTGCCACCAGCAGAGATGCGCAGGGGGCGCGTAATTCACCCCTCCACTTT.

This clonotype has a handful of counts. V is TRBV12-3 or TRBV12-4 and J is TRBJ1-6; perhaps TRBD1 as D (5 bases). The CDR3 runs to 15 residues. Deletions cut 4 bases from V and 4 bases from J, with 11 bases between. CDR3 sequence (DNA): TGTGCCAGCAGTTGGGGACGGATTTATAATTCACCCCTCCACTTT. Protein sequence: CASSWGRIYNSPLHF.

This clonotype showed up just a few times. The CDR3 DNA follows: TGTGCCATCAGTGAGTCACAAGGTAACCACAATGAGCAGTTCTTC. As protein: CAISESQGNHNEQFF. This chain joins TRBV10-3 and TRBJ2-1, with D unresolved. The V gene's germline CDR1 is ENHRY and CDR2 SYGVKD. Trimming pared 0 bases from V and 5 bases from J, leaving 11 bases between. This CDR3 spans 15 amino acids.

The chain has TRBV15 and TRBJ2-7; D gene unclear. The germline gives CDR1 LNHNV, CDR2 YYDKDF (reference sequence). Trimming left V 6 bases short and J 5 bases short, with 11 bases between. The CDR3 is 12 amino acids. CDR3 sequence: CATSTKGHEQYF. DNA for the CDR3: TGTGCCACCAGTACAAAGGGCCACGAGCAGTACTTC.

The rearrangement uses TRBV2 and TRBJ1-1, with a weak D call TRBD1 (5 bases). This CDR3 has 20 amino acids. The V end was cut by 7 bases, the J end by 0 bases, with 30 bases between. Germline loops: CDR1 SNHLY, CDR2 FYNNEI. CDR3 DNA: TGTGCCAGCACCGCCGAACAGGCGACTCGTTCATTCATCATGAACACTGAAGCTTTCTTT. This encodes CASTAEQATRSFIMNTEAFF. The entire variable domain, with the rest obtained from reference TRBV2 and TRBJ1-1, is as follows: EPEVTQTPSHQVTQMGQEVILRCVPISNHLYFYWYRQILGQKVEFLVSFYNNEISEKSEIFDDQFSVERPDGSNFTLKIRSTKLEDSAMYFCASTAEQATRSFIMNTEAFFGQGTRLTVV.

The J gene is TRBJ1-2, the V gene TRBV6-1, with 7 nucleotides matching TRBD1. The CDR3 spans 11 residues. J was trimmed by 6 bases and V by 9 bases; bases with no gene match: 4. The V gene's germline CDR1 is MNHNS and CDR2 SASEGT. This chain's CDR3 is CASGRGHGYTF. DNA of the CDR3: TGTGCCAGTGGGAGGGGGCATGGCTACACCTTC.

This clonotype is deemed medium-sized. The chain has TRBV7-2 and TRBJ1-5; maybe TRBD1 (5 bases). This CDR3 spans 15 amino acids. Germline V gene sequence: CDR1 SGHTA, CDR2 FQGNSA. V was trimmed by 4 bases and J by 3 bases, leaving 13 bases between them. CDR3 protein: CASSSSGRPNQPQHF. The CDR3 region has the DNA TGTGCCAGCAGCTCCTCGGGACGCCCCAATCAGCCCCAGCATTTT.

V usage is TRBV12-3 or TRBV12-4 and J usage is TRBJ2-1, with D possibly matching TRBD2 (6 bases). Trimming pared 6 bases from V and 10 bases from J, leaving 13 bases between. This CDR3 region has 12 residues. The CDR3 here is CASSLTRREQFF. CDR3 sequence (DNA): TGTGCCAGCAGCCTGACTAGGCGGGAGCAGTTCTTC.

The genes are TRBV10-3 and TRBJ1-1; no clear D gene. CDR1 and CDR2 (germline): ENHRY, SYGVKD. V was pared by 4 bases and J by 1 base, with 13 bases between. CDR3 length: 15 amino acids. CDR3 sequence: CAISVRPSENTEAFF. For the CDR3, the DNA is TGTGCCATCAGTGTTCGTCCCTCGGAGAACACTGAAGCTTTCTTT.

The chain uses TRBV6-5 and TRBJ2-3, with no clear D. V lost 2 bases to trimming and J lost 0 bases, with 6 bases between them. CDR3 length equals 14 residues. Germline assignment: CDR1 MNHEY and CDR2 SVGAGI. Here the CDR3 reads CASSYTGSTDTQYF. The CDR3 DNA reads as TGTGCCAGCAGTTACACGGGTAGCACAGATACGCAGTATTTT.

This chain joins TRBV20-1 and TRBJ2-2; 11 positions agree with TRBD2. V trimming: 1 base; J trimming: 6 bases; junction bases outside the gene matches: 1. CDR3 length: 14 residues. The germline V gene encodes CDR1 DFQATT and CDR2 SNEGSKA (reference sequence). CDR3 region: CSARVAGGPGELFF. CDR3 nucleotide sequence: TGCAGTGCTAGAGTAGCGGGGGGGCCCGGGGAGCTGTTTTTT.

J is TRBJ2-5 and V is TRBV5-1; D is possibly TRBD1 (5 bases). CDR1 is SGHRS and CDR2 is YFSETQ in the germline V gene. V lost 1 base and J 3 bases, leaving 10 bases between the germline ends. The CDR3 is 14 amino acids. This CDR3 reads CASSLSDTEETQYF. In DNA, the CDR3 is TGCGCCAGCAGCTTGTCGGACACTGAAGAGACCCAGTACTTC.

The chain recombines TRBV11-2 with TRBJ1-1, with D tentatively TRBD1 (5 bases). Germline V gives CDR1 SGHAT, CDR2 FQNNGV. V dropped 1 base and J dropped 6 bases, with 9 bases sitting between them. The length of the CDR3 is 13 residues. The CDR3 spells CASSLVGGSEAFF. As DNA, the CDR3 is TGTGCCAGCAGCTTAGTGGGGGGATCTGAAGCTTTCTTT.

The chain uses TRBV7-9 and TRBJ2-7, with 7 nucleotides matching TRBD1. Germline values: CDR1 SEHNR, CDR2 FQNEAQ (reference sequence). J gave up 2 bases and V 4 bases, and 2 bases lay outside the gene matches. The CDR3 loop spans 13 amino acids. The CDR3 DNA reads as TGTGCCAGCAGCTACGGACAGGCCTACGAGCAGTACTTC. Translation gives CASSYGQAYEQYF.

This clonotype was observed a handful of times. The chain's CDR3 is CASRKRGPSYEQYF. Written as DNA, the CDR3 is TGTGCCAGCAGGAAGCGCGGACCCTCCTACGAGCAGTACTTC. This sequence joins TRBV6-2 or TRBV6-3 and TRBJ2-7, with D hard to call. The CDR3 extends over 14 amino acids. Deletions cut 6 bases from V and 0 bases from J, with 12 bases between. Per the germline V gene, CDR1 is MNHEY and CDR2 is SVGEGT.